This T cell receptor beta chain was captured in a study of T cell changes during pregnancy in multiple sclerosis. Germline V gene lookup returns CDR1 SGHTA and CDR2 FQGTGA. This CDR3 contains 16 residues. Between the trimmed V and J ends, which lost 5 bases and 3 bases, there was a span of 17 bases. Measured with immunoSEQ multiplex PCR; TCRdb has only the in-frame clones, and not every one. The sample gives roughly 49,000 clones, almost 95% of which show up once; just under 1% is in the top ten. This TCR was sampled from a female donor with multiple sclerosis, enrolled in a pregnancy study. The input for sequencing was peripheral blood, taken after pregnancy. This chain joins TRBV7-3 and TRBJ2-1, with TRBD2 as a possible D gene (6 bases). CDR3 loop: CASSLAGLLNYNEQFF. CDR3 DNA sequence: TGTGCCAGCAGCCTCGCGGGACTCCTTAACTACAATGAGCAGTTCTTC.